A selection of T cell receptor beta chains follows, all from one sample in a study of cytomegalovirus exposure and HLA in healthy donors. Data came from immunoSEQ multiplex PCR; TCRdb stores just in-frame clones and leaves some out. The sample includes tens of thousands of clones, about nine tenths of them seen just once. Specimen: PBMCs. The receptors come from a man aged 25 to 40 in good health and CMV-seronegative. CDR3s leave out the opening cysteine and the closing phenylalanine or tryptophan. The order of the fields is V gene, J gene, CDR3 protein.

TRBV4-2	TRBJ2-2	ASSQGLRGGDTGELF
TRBV25-1	TRBJ1-5	ASSRAEPGAPQH
TRBV28	TRBJ2-3	ASSWDRAGDTQY
TRBV15	TRBJ2-5	ATSRSGGGSQETQY
TRBV25-1	TRBJ1-4	ASYGQGSEKLF
TRBV5-4	TRBJ2-3	ASSLTSGLTDTQY
TRBV5-6	TRBJ1-5	ASSLWDRLNQPQH
TRBV5-1	TRBJ1-2	ASSFEAYGYT
TRBV7-8	TRBJ2-5	ASSLFPGETQY
TRBV7-9	TRBJ1-5	ASSLEGGRGLQPQH
TRBV5-1	TRBJ1-1	ASSIKGDLGTEAF
TRBV19	TRBJ2-3	ASSAGSTDTQY
TRBV5-8	TRBJ2-1	ASSLVQGAVISYNEQF
TRBV28	TRBJ2-7	ASNSPQSPSGRASHEQY
TRBV7-9	TRBJ1-5	ASSLVGSAGVPQPQH
TRBV7-8	TRBJ1-2	ASSLVISRTGVYGYT
TRBV29-1	TRBJ1-1	SVEDRGLRAF
TRBV4-1	TRBJ2-2	ASSQELSGVYTGELF
TRBV28	TRBJ2-3	ASRQVVGDTQY
TRBV7-8	TRBJ2-3	ASSSTRTSGINTQY
TRBV27	TRBJ2-2	ASSPRAGGTGELF
TRBV7-2	TRBJ1-4	ASSLGAGWESWEKLF
TRBV5-4	TRBJ1-2	ASSLWSDYGYT
TRBV5-1	TRBJ2-7	ASSSNPGAIYEQY
TRBV11-3	TRBJ1-5	ASSLFGFYQPQH
TRBV6-6	TRBJ1-1	ASSPRGGGAEAF
TRBV19	TRBJ1-1	ASSKNRGPGGSNTEAF
TRBV7-2	TRBJ1-1	ASSSRQGWEAF
TRBV6-6	TRBJ1-5	ASSPSIGFQPQH
TRBV27	TRBJ2-7	ASSSPRTAVLGEQY
TRBV4-2	TRBJ2-3	ASSDGTGSTDTQY
TRBV6-1	TRBJ1-2	ASSAGTGRGLFYGYT
TRBV7-2	TRBJ2-7	ASSLGHRTDYEQY
TRBV14	TRBJ2-7	ASSRNQNSYEQY
TRBV5-4	TRBJ2-1	ASSLGGRGYNEQF
TRBV4-2	TRBJ2-7	ASSQGGGGYEQY
TRBV5-4	TRBJ1-1	ASSWGTGNTEAF
TRBV5-1	TRBJ2-7	ASSLVSGREQY